The entry that follows covers one T cell receptor beta chain sequence. The antigen is undetermined. The sample belongs to a study of OX40 agonist ivuxolimab in advanced cancers. Whole-study context: Every 2 weeks, patients received ivuxolimab intravenously, dosed at 0.01 to 10 mg/kg.

Repertoires were generated with immunoSEQ multiplex PCR, while TCRdb's copy carries only in-frame clones and drops some. The table lists around 110,000 clones, about nine tenths of them singletons. Regarding the study as a whole: Expanded clones were, on average, more numerous among CD8+ T cells than CD4+.

The CDR3 runs to 13 residues. Germline V gene sequence: CDR1 MDHEN, CDR2 SYDVKM. The V end lost 3 bases, the J end lost 5 bases, and 10 bases lay between the germline ends. V usage is TRBV28 and J usage is TRBJ2-5; D gene ambiguous. The sequence derives from an adult with an advanced solid tumor such as melanoma, head and neck, liver or kidney cancer. The input for sequencing was CD4+ or CD8+ T cells sorted from blood, taken in a trial of the OX40 agonist ivuxolimab. For the CDR3, the DNA is TGTGCCAGCAGTTTGGGAAATGTGGAGACCCAGTACTTC. It translates to CASSLGNVETQYF.